This T cell receptor beta chain was recovered during a study of T cell clones after liver transplantation. Study observations and caveats: Migration into the graft, not deletion, may explain lost graft donor-reactive T cells.

Data came from immunoSEQ multiplex PCR; TCRdb stores just in-frame clones and leaves some out. Here the sample spans 99,000 or so clones, 82% being singletons. Thawed unstimulated PBMCs were FACS-sorted by CD3, CD4 and CD8 into two populations. J gave up 5 bases and V 4 bases, and 2 bases lay outside the gene matches. The germline gives CDR1 MNHEY, CDR2 SVGAGI. CDR3 length: 13 amino acids. Concerning this clone itself: Antigen: not known.

Sequenced here: CD4+ T cells from blood, sampled before liver transplant. The clonotype originates from a human donor who received a liver transplant. The J gene is TRBJ2-3, the V gene TRBV6-5, with 8 bases matching TRBD1. The CDR3 DNA sequence: TGTGCCAGCAGTTTACAGGGGGGAGATACGCAGTATTTT. This sequence encodes CASSLQGGDTQYF.